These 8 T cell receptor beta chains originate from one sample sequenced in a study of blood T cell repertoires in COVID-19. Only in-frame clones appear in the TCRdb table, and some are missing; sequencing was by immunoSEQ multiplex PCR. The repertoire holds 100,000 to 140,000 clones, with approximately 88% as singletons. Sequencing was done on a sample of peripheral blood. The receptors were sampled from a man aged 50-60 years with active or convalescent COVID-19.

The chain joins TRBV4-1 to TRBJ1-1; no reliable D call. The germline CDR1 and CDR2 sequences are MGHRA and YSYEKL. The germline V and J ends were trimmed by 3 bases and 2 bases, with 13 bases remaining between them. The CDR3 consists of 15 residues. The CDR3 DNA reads TGCGCCAGCAGCCAGGGGTGGACTGCTAACACTGAAGCTTTCTTT. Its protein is CASSQGWTANTEAFF.

The CDR3 coding sequence is TGTGCCAGCAGGTCCGGGACTAGCGAATTCTACGAGCAGTACTTC. Amino acid sequence: CASRSGTSEFYEQYF. This rearrangement joins TRBV27 to TRBJ2-7, with 10 positions matching TRBD2. Germline assignment: CDR1 MNHEY and CDR2 SMNVEV (reference sequence). Trimming at V came to 6 bases and at J to 3 bases, leaving 8 bases not matched to a gene. The CDR3 has 15 amino acids.

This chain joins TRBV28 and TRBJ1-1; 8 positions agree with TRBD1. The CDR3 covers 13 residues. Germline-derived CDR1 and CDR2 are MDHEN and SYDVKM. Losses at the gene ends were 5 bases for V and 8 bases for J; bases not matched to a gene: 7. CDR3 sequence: CASSTGTGYEAFF. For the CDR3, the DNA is TGTGCCAGCAGTACCGGGACAGGATACGAAGCTTTCTTT.

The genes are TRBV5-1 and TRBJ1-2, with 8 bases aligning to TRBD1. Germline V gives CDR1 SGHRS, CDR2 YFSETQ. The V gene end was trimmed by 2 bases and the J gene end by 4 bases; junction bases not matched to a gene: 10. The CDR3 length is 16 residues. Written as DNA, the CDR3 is TGCGCCAGCAGCTTTGCAACGCAGGGGGCCGGCTATGGCTACACCTTC. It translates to CASSFATQGAGYGYTF.

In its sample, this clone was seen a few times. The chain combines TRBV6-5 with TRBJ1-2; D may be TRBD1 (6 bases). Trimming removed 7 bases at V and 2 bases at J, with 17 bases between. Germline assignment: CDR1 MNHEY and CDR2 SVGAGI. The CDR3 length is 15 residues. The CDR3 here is CASTRRGDRNYGYTF. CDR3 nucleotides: TGTGCCAGCACCCGCAGGGGAGACAGAAACTATGGCTACACCTTC.

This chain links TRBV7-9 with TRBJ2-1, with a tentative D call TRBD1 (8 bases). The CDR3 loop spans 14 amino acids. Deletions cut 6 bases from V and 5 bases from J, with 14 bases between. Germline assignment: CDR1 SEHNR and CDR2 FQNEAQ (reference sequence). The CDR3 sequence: CASRSGTGDNEQFF. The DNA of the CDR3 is TGTGCCAGCAGAAGCGGGACAGGCGACAATGAGCAGTTCTTC.

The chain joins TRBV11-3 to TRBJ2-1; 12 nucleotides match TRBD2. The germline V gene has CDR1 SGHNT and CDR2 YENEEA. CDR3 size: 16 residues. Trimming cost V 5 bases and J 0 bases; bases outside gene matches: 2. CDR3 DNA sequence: TGTGCCAGCAGCCCGACTAGCGGGAGCTCCTACAATGAGCAGTTCTTC. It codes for CASSPTSGSSYNEQFF.

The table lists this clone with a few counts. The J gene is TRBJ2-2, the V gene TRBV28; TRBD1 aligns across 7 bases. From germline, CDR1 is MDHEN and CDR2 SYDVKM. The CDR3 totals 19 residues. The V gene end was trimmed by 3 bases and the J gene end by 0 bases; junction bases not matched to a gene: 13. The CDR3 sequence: CASSLILARQGPNTGELFF. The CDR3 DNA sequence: TGTGCCAGCAGTTTGATCCTGGCCCGACAGGGCCCGAACACCGGGGAGCTGTTTTTT.